This T cell receptor (beta chain) was captured by sequencing in a study of blood T cell repertoires in COVID-19. Study as a whole: There were acute and convalescent COVID-19 samples, and they came from the United States, Italy and Spain. Sample material is recorded as cDNA or gDNA derived from T cells, B-cell-depleted T cells, or PBMCs.

CDR1 LGHDT and CDR2 YNNKEL come from the germline V gene (reference sequence). Deletions cut 1 base from V and 4 bases from J, with 12 bases between. CDR3 length: 15 residues. The table came from immunoSEQ multiplex PCR; TCRdb's copy has only in-frame clones and leaves some out. The sample records over 200,000 clones, around 80% being singletons. Participants came from about 23 US areas, aged roughly 18 to 100 years. Categorization into cohorts depended on clinical history that participants reported. Sequencing was done on a sample of PBMCs or T cells enriched from blood (not recorded which). This sequence joins TRBV3-1 (or the pseudogene TRBV3-2) and TRBJ2-3; no definite D call. The source is a man aged 60 to 69 who had recovered from COVID-19. CDR3 coding DNA: TGTGCCAGCAGCCAAGGTCTTGGGCCATCAGATACGCAGTATTTT. Translation gives CASSQGLGPSDTQYF.